This T cell receptor (beta chain) stems from a study of response to subunit inactivated influenza vaccine. Study-wide findings and caveats: New T cells are recruited in small numbers by each seasonal influenza vaccination, according to the authors' suggestion.

This clonotype turned up a few times. Its antigen is not identified. TCRdb reanalysed the RT-PCR reads using MiXCR and keeps one entry per CDR3 protein. Here the sample spans roughly 290,000 distinct CDR3 sequences, less than 25% being singletons. Trimming cost V 2 bases and J 0 bases, with 9 bases left between them. The CDR3 is made up of 15 amino acids. Germline V gene data show CDR1 as SGHRS and CDR2 as YFSETQ. This sample comprised PBMCs from blood, obtained less than 22 months after vaccination. This rearrangement joins TRBV5-1 to TRBJ1-5; weak D call: TRBD1 (5 bases). This sequence was found in a man between 50 and 70 years old who received an inactivated influenza vaccine. The CDR3, as DNA: TGCGCCAGCAGCTTAACAGGTTTTAGCAATCAGCCCCAGCATTTT. The encoded protein is CASSLTGFSNQPQHF.